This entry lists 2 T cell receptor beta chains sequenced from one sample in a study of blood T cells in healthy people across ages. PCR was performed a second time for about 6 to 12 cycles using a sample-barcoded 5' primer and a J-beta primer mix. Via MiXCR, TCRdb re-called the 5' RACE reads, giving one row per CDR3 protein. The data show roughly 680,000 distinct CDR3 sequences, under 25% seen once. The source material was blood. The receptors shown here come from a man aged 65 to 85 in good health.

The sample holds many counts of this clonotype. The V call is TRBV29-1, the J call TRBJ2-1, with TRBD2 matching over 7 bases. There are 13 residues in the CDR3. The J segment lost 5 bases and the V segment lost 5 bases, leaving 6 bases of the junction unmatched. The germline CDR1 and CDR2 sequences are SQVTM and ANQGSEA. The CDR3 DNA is TGCAGCGTTCGAGCTAGCGGTAACAATGAGCAGTTCTTC. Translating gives CSVRASGNNEQFF.

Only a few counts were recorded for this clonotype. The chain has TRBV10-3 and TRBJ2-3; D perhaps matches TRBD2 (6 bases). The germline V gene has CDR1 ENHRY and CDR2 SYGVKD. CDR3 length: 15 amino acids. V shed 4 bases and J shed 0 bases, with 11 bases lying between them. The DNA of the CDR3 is TGTGCCATCAGTGCGGGGCGGGGTAGCACAGATACGCAGTATTTT. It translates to CAISAGRGSTDTQYF.